This entry lists 8 T cell receptor beta chains sequenced from one sample in a study of identical twins. TCRdb redid the calling of the 5' RACE reads with MiXCR, one entry per CDR3 protein. The table records approximately 700,000 distinct CDR3 sequences, approximately 6% of them present only once. The sequencing sample was made of naive T cells sorted from blood. These receptors originate from a man aged 18 to 30 in good health.

This clonotype was seen only a few times. The V and J genes are TRBV6-1 and TRBJ2-1, with 11 bases fitting TRBD2. V lost 6 bases and J lost 8; bases outside the gene matches: 9. The CDR3 is 15 amino acids. Germline lookup yields CDR1 MNHNS and CDR2 SASEGT. In nucleotides, the CDR3 is TGTGCCAGCAGCCGCCAGGGACTAGCGGCAGATGAGCAGTTCTTC. The encoded protein is CASSRQGLAADEQFF.

This clonotype was detected many times. The chain couples TRBV7-3 to TRBJ2-1; possibly TRBD1 for D (6 bases). Trimming took 1 base from V and 5 from J, leaving 9 bases between them. The CDR3 covers 14 residues. From germline, CDR1 is SGHTA and CDR2 FQGTGA. For the CDR3, the DNA is TGTGCCAGCAGCTTAATACCAGGGGACAATGAGCAGTTCTTC. Amino acid sequence: CASSLIPGDNEQFF.

This clonotype was seen repeatedly, ten times or more. V gene TRBV7-9 combines with J gene TRBJ2-1; perhaps D is TRBD1 or TRBD2 (5 bases each). Trimming pared 10 bases from V and 8 bases from J, leaving 12 bases between. The germline gives CDR1 SEHNR, CDR2 FQNEAQ (reference sequence). This CDR3 contains 11 residues. The CDR3 region has the DNA TGTGCCACCAAGAGGGACGATGAGCAGTTCTTC. Translated: CATKRDDEQFF. The full variable domain, its missing parts supplied by reference TRBV7-9 and TRBJ2-1, is DTGVSQNPRHKITKRGQNVTFRCDPISEHNRLYWYRQTLGQGPEFLTYFQNEAQLEKSRLLSDRFSAERPKGSFSTLEIQRTEQGDSAMYLCATKRDDEQFFGPGTRLTVL.

The table lists this clonotype with many counts. V usage is TRBV4-3 and J usage is TRBJ1-3, with TRBD1 as a possible D gene (5 bases). Germline CDR1 reads LGHNA; CDR2 reads YSLEER. The CDR3 is 16 amino acids. Trimming took off 1 base at V and 2 bases at J, with 12 bases between the two ends. The CDR3 DNA reads TGCGCCAGCAGCCAAGGTGGGGCCAGGGCTGGAAACACCATATATTTT. Its translation: CASSQGGARAGNTIYF.

This clonotype has at least ten counts. V and J are TRBV29-1 and TRBJ1-1; 7 bases fit TRBD1. The germline V gene encodes CDR1 SQVTM and CDR2 ANQGSEA. Losses at the gene ends were 2 bases for V and 5 bases for J; bases not matched to a gene: 2. The CDR3 runs 12 residues. The CDR3 here is CSVEQGGTEAFF. The CDR3 nucleotides are TGCAGCGTTGAACAGGGGGGGACTGAAGCTTTCTTT.

This clonotype came up many times. The chain has TRBV20-1 and TRBJ1-4; D call uncertain. The germline gives CDR1 DFQATT, CDR2 SNEGSKA (reference sequence). V was pared by 5 bases and J by 8 bases, with 9 bases between. The CDR3 length is 11 residues. The CDR3 DNA reads TGCAGTGCTTCTTCCCGCGAAAAACTGTTTTTT. Translated: CSASSREKLFF.

This clonotype was seen a few times. The chain links TRBV12-3 or TRBV12-4 to TRBJ1-5, with D hard to call. The CDR3 spans 13 residues. The ends were cut back, 3 bases at V and 5 bases at J, with 8 bases in the middle. CDR3 loop: CASSFLLDQPQHF. The CDR3 DNA reads TGTGCCAGCAGTTTTCTTTTGGATCAGCCCCAGCATTTT.

This clonotype was counted ten times or more. This chain connects TRBV27 to TRBJ1-2; TRBD1 agrees at 7 bases. CDR3 length: 15 amino acids. The J segment lost 4 bases and the V segment lost 3 bases, leaving 8 bases of the junction unmatched. Germline CDR1 and CDR2: MNHEY and SMNVEV (reference sequence). CDR3 sequence (DNA): TGTGCCAGCAGTTTGCGGACAGGCATTAGCTATGGCTACACCTTC. Protein product: CASSLRTGISYGYTF.